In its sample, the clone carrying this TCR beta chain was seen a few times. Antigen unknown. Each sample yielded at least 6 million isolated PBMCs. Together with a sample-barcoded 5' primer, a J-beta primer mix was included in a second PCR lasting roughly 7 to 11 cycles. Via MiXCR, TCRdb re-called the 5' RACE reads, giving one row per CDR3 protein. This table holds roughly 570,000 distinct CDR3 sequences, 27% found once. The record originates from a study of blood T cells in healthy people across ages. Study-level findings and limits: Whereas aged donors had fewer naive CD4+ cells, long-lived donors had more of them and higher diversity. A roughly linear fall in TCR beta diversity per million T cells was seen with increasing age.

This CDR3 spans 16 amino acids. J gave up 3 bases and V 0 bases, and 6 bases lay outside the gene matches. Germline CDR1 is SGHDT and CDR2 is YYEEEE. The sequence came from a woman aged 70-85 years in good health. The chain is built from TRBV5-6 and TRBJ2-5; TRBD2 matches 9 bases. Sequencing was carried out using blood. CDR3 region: CASSLGLAGSKETQYF. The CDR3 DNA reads TGTGCCAGCAGCTTGGGGCTAGCGGGGAGCAAAGAGACCCAGTACTTC. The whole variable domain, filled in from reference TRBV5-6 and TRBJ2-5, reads DAGVTQSPTHLIKTRGQQVTLRCSPKSGHDTVSWYQQALGQGPQFIFQYYEEEERQRGNFPDRFSGHQFPNYSSELNVNALLLGDSALYLCASSLGLAGSKETQYFGPGTRLLVL.